The rows below give T cell receptor beta chains drawn from one sample of a study of vaccination and CD4 T cells after COVID-19. TCRdb passed the PCR reads through MiXCR, listing each CDR3 protein once. This sample carries some 16,000 distinct CDR3 sequences, roughly 51% of them seen once, and the ten largest clones take about 32%. Antigen specificity for these receptors is unknown. The source was cultured CD4+ T cells from blood, collected after SARS-CoV-2 vaccination. These receptors came from a human donor with COVID-19. CDR3s include the opening cysteine and the closing phenylalanine or tryptophan. A D gene is named only where the DNA matches it firmly. Not all rows give a size; the values are once, few, many and, for expanded clones, a class.

D: -; V: TRBV28; size: -; J: TRBJ2-5; DNA: TGTGCCAGCAGTACAAACCGGGGGACCCAGTACTTC; CDR3: CASSTNRGTQYF
D: -; V: TRBV6-1; size: -; J: TRBJ1-1; DNA: TGTGCCAGCAGCCGGGCTCTGGGTCGAGGGACTAACACTGAAGCTTTCTTT; CDR3: CASSRALGRGTNTEAFF
D: -; V: TRBV6-1; size: few; J: TRBJ1-5; DNA: TGTGCCAGCAGTGAGGCGGGGAGGGGTCAGCCCCAGCATTTT; CDR3: CASSEAGRGQPQHF
D: TRBD1; V: TRBV11-3; size: -; J: TRBJ2-7; DNA: TGTGCCAGCAGCATAACAGGGGGCGCCGAGCAGTACTTC; CDR3: CASSITGGAEQYF
D: -; V: TRBV20-1; size: -; J: TRBJ1-1; DNA: TGCAGTGCTAAACAGGGTAGCACTGAAGCTTTCTTT; CDR3: CSAKQGSTEAFF
D: -; V: TRBV15; size: -; J: TRBJ2-2; DNA: TGTGCCACCTCTATCGGACACCCGAACACCGGGGAGCTGTTTTTT; CDR3: CATSIGHPNTGELFF
D: -; V: TRBV11-3; size: -; J: TRBJ2-1; DNA: TGTGCCAGCAGCTCCACCGCGAGAAATGAGCAGTTCTTC; CDR3: CASSSTARNEQFF
D: TRBD1; V: TRBV27; size: -; J: TRBJ2-6; DNA: TGTGCCAGCAGTCCTACGACAGGGGGCTCTGGGGCCAACGTCCTGACTTTC; CDR3: CASSPTTGGSGANVLTF
D: -; V: TRBV28; size: -; J: TRBJ2-7; DNA: TGTGCCAGCAGTCTCCCAGGGCGAAGCTCCTACGAGCAGTACTTC; CDR3: CASSLPGRSSYEQYF
D: -; V: TRBV29-1; size: -; J: TRBJ1-1; DNA: TGCAGCGCCCTGGACCGTGGAGCTTTCTTT; CDR3: CSALDRGAFF
D: TRBD1; V: TRBV20-1; size: -; J: TRBJ2-7; DNA: TGCAGTGCTAAAAACAGGGGCCTTGCCTACGAGCAGTACTTC; CDR3: CSAKNRGLAYEQYF
D: -; V: TRBV2; size: once; J: TRBJ2-5; DNA: TGTGCCAGCAACAGGGAGGAAATCGAGACCCAGTACTTC; CDR3: CASNREEIETQYF